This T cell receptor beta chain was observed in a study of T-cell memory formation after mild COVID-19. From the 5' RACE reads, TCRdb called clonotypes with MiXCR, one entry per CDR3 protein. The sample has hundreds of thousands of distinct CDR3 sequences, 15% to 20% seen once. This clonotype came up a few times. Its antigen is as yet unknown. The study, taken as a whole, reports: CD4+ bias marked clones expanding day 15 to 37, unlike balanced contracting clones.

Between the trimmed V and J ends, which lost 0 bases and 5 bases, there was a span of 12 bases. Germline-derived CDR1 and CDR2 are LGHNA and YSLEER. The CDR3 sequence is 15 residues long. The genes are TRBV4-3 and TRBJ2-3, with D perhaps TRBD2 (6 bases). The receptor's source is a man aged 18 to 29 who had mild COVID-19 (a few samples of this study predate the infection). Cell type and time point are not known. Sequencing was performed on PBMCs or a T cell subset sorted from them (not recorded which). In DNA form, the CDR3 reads TGCGCCAGCAGCCAAGAGTGGAGGGTGGTAGATACGCAGTATTTT. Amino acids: CASSQEWRVVDTQYF.